This T cell receptor delta chain is from a study of gamma-delta T cells after stem cell transplantation. TCRdb re-processed the RT-PCR reads using CATT. The sample shows 960 or so delta-chain clones, 3.5% to 4% of them seen only once. CDR1 is GEAIGNYY, CDR2 EKD, per germline. Trimming took off 0 bases at V and 1 base at J, with 14 bases between the two ends. The CDR3 sequence is 16 residues long. A note on this clone: The translation of this DNA and the TCRdb protein of a much larger clone differ at residue 7, probably owing to a read error; the protein shown here is translated from the DNA.

Material for sequencing was gamma-delta T cells. The J gene is TRDJ1, the V gene TRDV2; weak D call: TRDD3 (5 bases). This receptor was obtained from a human donor. It is not recorded whose cells these are; they may come from a transplant donor. The CDR3 loop is CACDTGLGGFTDKLIF. CDR3 nucleotides: TGTGCCTGTGACACCGGTCTCGGGGGGTTCACCGATAAACTCATCTTT.